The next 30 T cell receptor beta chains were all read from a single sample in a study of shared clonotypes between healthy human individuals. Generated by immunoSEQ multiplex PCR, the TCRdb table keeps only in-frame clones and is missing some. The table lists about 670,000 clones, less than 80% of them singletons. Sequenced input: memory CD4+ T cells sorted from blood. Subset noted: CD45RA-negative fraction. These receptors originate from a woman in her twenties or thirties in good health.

The CDR3 sequence: CASSFIAGAGTGELFF. The CDR3 region has the DNA TGTGCCAGCAGTTTTATAGCGGGAGCGGGCACCGGGGAGCTGTTTTTT. The chain recombines TRBV9 with TRBJ2-2, with 9 bases fitting TRBD2. This CDR3 contains 16 residues. CDR1 is SGDLS, CDR2 YYNGEE, per germline. With V trimmed by 5 bases and J by 4 bases, 9 bases remained unmatched.

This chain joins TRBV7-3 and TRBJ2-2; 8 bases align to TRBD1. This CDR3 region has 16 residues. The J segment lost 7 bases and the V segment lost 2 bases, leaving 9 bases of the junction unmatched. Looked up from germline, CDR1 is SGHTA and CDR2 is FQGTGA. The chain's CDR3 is CASSLGGQGAGGELFF. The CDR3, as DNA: TGTGCCAGCAGCTTAGGAGGCCAGGGGGCCGGCGGGGAGCTGTTTTTT.

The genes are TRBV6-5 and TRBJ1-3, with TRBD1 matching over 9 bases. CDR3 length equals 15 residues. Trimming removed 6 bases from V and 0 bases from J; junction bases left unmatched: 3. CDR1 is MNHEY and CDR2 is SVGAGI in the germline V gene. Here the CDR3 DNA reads TGTGCCAGCAGCCGACAGGGGGTCTCTGGAAACACCATATATTTT. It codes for CASSRQGVSGNTIYF.

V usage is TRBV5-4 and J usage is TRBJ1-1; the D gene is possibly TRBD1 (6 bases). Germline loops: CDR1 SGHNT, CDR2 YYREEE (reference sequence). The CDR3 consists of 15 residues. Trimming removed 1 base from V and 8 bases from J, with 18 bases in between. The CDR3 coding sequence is TGTGCCAGCAGCTTGATCAACCAGGGGAATGCGGAAGCTTTCTTT. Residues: CASSLINQGNAEAFF.

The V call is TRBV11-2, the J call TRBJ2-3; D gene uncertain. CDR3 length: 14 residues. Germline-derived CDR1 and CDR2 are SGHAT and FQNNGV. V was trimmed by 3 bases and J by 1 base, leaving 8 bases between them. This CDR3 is CASSFVVRTDTQYF. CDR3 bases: TGTGCCAGCAGCTTCGTCGTACGCACAGATACGCAGTATTTT.

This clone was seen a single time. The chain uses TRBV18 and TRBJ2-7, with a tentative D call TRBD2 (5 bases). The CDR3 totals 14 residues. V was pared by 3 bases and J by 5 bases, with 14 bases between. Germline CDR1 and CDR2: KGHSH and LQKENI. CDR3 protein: CASSPELAGNEQYF. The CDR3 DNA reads TGTGCCAGCTCACCGGAGCTAGCTGGGAACGAGCAGTACTTC.

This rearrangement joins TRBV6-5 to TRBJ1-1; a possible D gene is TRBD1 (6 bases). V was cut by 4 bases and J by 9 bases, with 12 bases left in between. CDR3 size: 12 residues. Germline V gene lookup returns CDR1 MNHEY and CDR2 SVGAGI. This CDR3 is CASSSGQIKAFF. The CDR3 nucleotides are TGTGCCAGCAGTTCCGGACAGATTAAAGCTTTCTTT.

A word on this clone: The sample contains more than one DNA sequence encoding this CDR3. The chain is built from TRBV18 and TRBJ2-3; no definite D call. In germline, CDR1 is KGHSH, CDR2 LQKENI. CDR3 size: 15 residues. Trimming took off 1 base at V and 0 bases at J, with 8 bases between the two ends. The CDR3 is CASSPLADSTDTQYF. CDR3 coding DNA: TGTGCCAGCTCACCACTGGCTGATAGCACAGATACGCAGTATTTT. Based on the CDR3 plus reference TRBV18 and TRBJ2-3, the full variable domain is NAGVMQNPRHLVRRRGQEARLRCSPMKGHSHVYWYRQLPEEGLKFMVYLQKENIIDESGMPKERFSAEFPKEGPSILRIQQVVRGDSAAYFCASSPLADSTDTQYFGPGTRLTVL.

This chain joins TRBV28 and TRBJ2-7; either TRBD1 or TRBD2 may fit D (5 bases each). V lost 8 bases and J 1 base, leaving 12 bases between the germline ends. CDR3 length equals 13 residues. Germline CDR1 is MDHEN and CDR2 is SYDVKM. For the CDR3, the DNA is TGTGCCAGCGCGAGAGGGGATTCCTACGAGCAGTACTTC. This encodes CASARGDSYEQYF.

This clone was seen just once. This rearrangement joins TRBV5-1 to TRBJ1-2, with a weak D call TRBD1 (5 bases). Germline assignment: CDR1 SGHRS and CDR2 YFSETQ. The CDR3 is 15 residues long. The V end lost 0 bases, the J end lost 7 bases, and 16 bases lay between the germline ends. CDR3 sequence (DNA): TGCGCCAGCAGCTTGGGTCAGGGAGGGATATCTGGCTACACCTTC. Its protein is CASSLGQGGISGYTF. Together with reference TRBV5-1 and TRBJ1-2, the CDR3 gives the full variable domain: KAGVTQTPRYLIKTRGQQVTLSCSPISGHRSVSWYQQTPGQGLQFLFEYFSETQRNKGNFPGRFSGRQFSNSRSEMNVSTLELGDSALYLCASSLGQGGISGYTFGSGTRLTVV.

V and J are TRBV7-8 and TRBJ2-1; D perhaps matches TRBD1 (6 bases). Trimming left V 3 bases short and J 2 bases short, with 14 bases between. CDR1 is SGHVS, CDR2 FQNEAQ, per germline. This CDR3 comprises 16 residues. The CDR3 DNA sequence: TGTGCCAGCAGCTTTCGGCTGGACAGTACCTACAATGAGCAGTTCTTC. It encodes CASSFRLDSTYNEQFF.

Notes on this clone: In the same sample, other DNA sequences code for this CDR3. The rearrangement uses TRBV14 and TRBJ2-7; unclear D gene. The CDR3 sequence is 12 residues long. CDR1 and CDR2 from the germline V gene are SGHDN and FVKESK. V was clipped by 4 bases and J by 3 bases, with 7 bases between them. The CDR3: CASSPANYEQYF. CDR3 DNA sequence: TGTGCCAGCAGCCCAGCCAACTACGAGCAGTACTTC.

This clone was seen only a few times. CDR3 sequence reads: CASSPRPGQGPYEQYF. CDR3 bases: TGCGCCAGCAGCCCAAGGCCGGGACAGGGTCCCTACGAGCAGTACTTC. V gene TRBV5-1 combines with J gene TRBJ2-7; 9 bases line up with TRBD1. Per germline, CDR1 SGHRS and CDR2 YFSETQ. V shed 4 bases, J shed 2 bases, and the junction held 10 bases outside the gene matches. CDR3 length: 16 residues. Combining the CDR3 with reference TRBV5-1 and TRBJ2-7 gives the whole variable domain KAGVTQTPRYLIKTRGQQVTLSCSPISGHRSVSWYQQTPGQGLQFLFEYFSETQRNKGNFPGRFSGRQFSNSRSEMNVSTLELGDSALYLCASSPRPGQGPYEQYFGPGTRLTVT.

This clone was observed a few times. This chain's CDR3 is CASSETGVRGNTIYF. The CDR3 DNA follows: TGTGCCAGCAGTGAAACAGGGGTGAGAGGAAACACCATATATTTT. This chain connects TRBV28 to TRBJ1-3; 7 nucleotides match TRBD1. The CDR3 loop spans 15 amino acids. V gave up 5 bases and J gave up 4 bases; unmatched junction bases: 8. CDR1 and CDR2 (germline): MDHEN, SYDVKM.

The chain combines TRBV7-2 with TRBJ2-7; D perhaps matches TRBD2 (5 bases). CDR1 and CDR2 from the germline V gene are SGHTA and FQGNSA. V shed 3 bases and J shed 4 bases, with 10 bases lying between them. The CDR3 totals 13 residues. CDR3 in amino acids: CASSFSGDYEQYF. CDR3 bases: TGTGCCAGCAGCTTCAGCGGTGATTACGAGCAGTACTTC.

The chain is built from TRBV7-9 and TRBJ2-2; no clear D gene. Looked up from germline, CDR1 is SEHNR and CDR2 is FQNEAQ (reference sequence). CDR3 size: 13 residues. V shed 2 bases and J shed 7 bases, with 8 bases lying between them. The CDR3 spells CASSLRLGGELFF. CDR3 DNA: TGTGCCAGCAGCTTACGGCTGGGCGGGGAGCTGTTTTTT.

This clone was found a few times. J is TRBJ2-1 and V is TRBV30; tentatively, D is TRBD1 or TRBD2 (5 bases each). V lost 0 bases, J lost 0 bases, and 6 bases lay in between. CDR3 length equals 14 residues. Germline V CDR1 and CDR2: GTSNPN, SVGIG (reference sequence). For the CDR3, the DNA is TGTGCCTGGAGTGTGGGGGTCTCCTACAATGAGCAGTTCTTC. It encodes CAWSVGVSYNEQFF.

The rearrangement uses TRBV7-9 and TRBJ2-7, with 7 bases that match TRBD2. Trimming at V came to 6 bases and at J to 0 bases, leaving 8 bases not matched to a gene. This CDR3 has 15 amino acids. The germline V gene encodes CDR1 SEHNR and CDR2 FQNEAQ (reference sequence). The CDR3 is CASSPLTSVSYEQYF. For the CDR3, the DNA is TGTGCCAGCAGTCCCCTTACTAGCGTCTCCTACGAGCAGTACTTC.

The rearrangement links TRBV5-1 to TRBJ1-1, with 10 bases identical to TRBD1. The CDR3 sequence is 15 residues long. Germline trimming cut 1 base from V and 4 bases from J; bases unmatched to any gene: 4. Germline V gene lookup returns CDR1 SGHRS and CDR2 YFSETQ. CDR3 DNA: TGCGCCAGCAGCTTGAGTCGGACAGGGGGCACTGAAGCTTTCTTT. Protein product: CASSLSRTGGTEAFF.

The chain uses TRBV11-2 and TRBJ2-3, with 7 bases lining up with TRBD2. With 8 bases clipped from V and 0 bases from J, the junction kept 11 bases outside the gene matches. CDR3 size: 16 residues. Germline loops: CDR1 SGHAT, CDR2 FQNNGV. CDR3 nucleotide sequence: TGTGCCAGCGGACCGGGAGGCGGGATGAGCACAGATACGCAGTATTTT. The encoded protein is CASGPGGGMSTDTQYF. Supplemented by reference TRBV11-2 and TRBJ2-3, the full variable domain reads EAGVAQSPRYKIIEKRQSVAFWCNPISGHATLYWYQQILGQGPKLLIQFQNNGVVDDSQLPKDRFSAERLKGVDSTLKIQPAKLEDSAVYLCASGPGGGMSTDTQYFGPGTRLTVL.

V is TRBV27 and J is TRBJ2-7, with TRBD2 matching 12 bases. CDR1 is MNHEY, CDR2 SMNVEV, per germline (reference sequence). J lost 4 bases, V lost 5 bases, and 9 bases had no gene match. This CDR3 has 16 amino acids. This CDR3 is CASSLSAGLAGYEQYF. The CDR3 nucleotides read TGTGCCAGCAGTCTCAGCGCGGGACTAGCGGGTTACGAGCAGTACTTC.

The CDR3 protein is CASSEHRGVGEKLFF. Here the CDR3 DNA reads TGTGCCAGCAGTGAACACAGGGGGGTTGGTGAAAAACTGTTTTTT. The V gene is TRBV25-1, the J gene TRBJ1-4; 8 nucleotides align to TRBD1. The CDR3 covers 15 residues. Per the germline V gene, CDR1 is MGHDK and CDR2 is SYGVNS. V was pared by 2 bases and J by 7 bases, with 6 bases of the junction left unmatched. Combining the CDR3 with reference TRBV25-1 and TRBJ1-4 gives the whole variable domain EADIYQTPRYLVIGTGKKITLECSQTMGHDKMYWYQQDPGMELHLIHYSYGVNSTEKGDLSSESTVSRIRTEHFPLTLESARPSHTSQYLCASSEHRGVGEKLFFGSGTQLSVL.

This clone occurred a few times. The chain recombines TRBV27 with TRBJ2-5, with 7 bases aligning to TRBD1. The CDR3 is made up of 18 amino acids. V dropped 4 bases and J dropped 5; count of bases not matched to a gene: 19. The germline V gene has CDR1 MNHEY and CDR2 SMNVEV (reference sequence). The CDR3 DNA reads TGTGCCAGCAGTTCCACCCCACAAGACAGGGATGTAGGGGAGACCCAGTACTTC. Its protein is CASSSTPQDRDVGETQYF.

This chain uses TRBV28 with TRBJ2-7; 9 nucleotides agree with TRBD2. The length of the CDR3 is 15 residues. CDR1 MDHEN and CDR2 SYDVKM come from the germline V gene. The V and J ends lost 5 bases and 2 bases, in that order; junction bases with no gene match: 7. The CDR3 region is CASSTIAGAPYEQYF. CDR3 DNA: TGTGCCAGCAGTACCATAGCGGGAGCCCCCTACGAGCAGTACTTC.

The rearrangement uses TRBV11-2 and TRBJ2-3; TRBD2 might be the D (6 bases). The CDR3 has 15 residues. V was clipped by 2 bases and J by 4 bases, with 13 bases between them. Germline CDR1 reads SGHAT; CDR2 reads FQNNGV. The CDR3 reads CASSLMGSGPDTQYF. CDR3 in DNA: TGTGCCAGCAGCTTAATGGGTAGCGGTCCAGATACGCAGTATTTT.

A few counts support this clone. In DNA form, the CDR3 reads TGTGCCAGTAGCAGTAGCGGGAGCTCCTACAATGAGCAGTTCTTC. Translated: CASSSSGSSYNEQFF. This rearrangement joins TRBV19 to TRBJ2-1, with 9 bases fitting TRBD2. V was pared by 6 bases and J by 0 bases, with 3 bases of the junction left unmatched. The CDR3 is made up of 15 amino acids. Germline loops: CDR1 LNHDA, CDR2 SQIVND (reference sequence).

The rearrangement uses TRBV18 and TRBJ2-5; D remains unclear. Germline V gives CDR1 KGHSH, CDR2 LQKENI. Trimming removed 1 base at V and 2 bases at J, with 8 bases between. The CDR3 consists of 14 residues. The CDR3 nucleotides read TGTGCCAGCTCACCACGGGCGGAGCAAGAGACCCAGTACTTC. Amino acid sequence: CASSPRAEQETQYF.

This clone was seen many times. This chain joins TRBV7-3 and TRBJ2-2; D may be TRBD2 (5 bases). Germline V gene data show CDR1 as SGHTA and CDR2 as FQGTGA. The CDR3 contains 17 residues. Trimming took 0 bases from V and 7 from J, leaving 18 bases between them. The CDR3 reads CASSLTSTALDSGELFF. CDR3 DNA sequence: TGTGCCAGCAGCTTAACTAGTACAGCACTAGATAGCGGGGAGCTGTTTTTT. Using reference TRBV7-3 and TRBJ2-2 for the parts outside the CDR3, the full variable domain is GAGVSQTPSNKVTEKGKYVELRCDPISGHTALYWYRQSLGQGPEFLIYFQGTGAADDSGLPNDRFFAVRPEGSVSTLKIQRTERGDSAVYLCASSLTSTALDSGELFFGEGSRLTVL.

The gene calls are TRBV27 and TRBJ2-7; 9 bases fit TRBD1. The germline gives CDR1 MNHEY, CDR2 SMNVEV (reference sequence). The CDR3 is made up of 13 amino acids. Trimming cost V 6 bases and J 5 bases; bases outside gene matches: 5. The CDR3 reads CASRAWDRDEQYF. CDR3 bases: TGTGCCAGCAGGGCCTGGGACAGGGACGAGCAGTACTTC.

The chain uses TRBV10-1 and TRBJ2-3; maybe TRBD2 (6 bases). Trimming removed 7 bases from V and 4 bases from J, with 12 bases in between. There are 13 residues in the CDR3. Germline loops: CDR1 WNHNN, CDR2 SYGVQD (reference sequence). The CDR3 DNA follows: TGCGCCAGCAATCAGGGAGGCGCAGATACGCAGTATTTT. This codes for CASNQGGADTQYF.